Following are 27 T cell receptor beta chains from one sample sequenced in a study of human T cells and chemical hapten exposure. TCRdb recomputed calls from the RACE reads with MiXCR, one row per CDR3 protein. The sample consists of around 110,000 distinct CDR3 sequences, 12% of them appearing once. Time point given: patch test 1, 2 weeks after DPC sensitization. Treatment noted: therapeutic diphenylcyclopropenone sensitization with weekly scalp DPC. Here the sequenced sample was whole blood, taken in connection with sensitization to the hapten diphenylcyclopropenone (DPC). The receptors were sampled from a woman aged 50 to 60 with alopecia areata. Some clones in this sample may be carry-over from other donors' samples.

Ten or more counts support this clonotype. This chain connects TRBV6-5 to TRBJ1-1; no firm D call. This CDR3 comprises 13 residues. The V gene lost 2 bases and the J gene lost 6 bases, with 10 bases spanning the gap. Germline CDR1 and CDR2: MNHEY and SVGAGI. The CDR3 nucleotides are TGTGCCAGCAGTTACGGTCCCAATGCTGAAGCTTTCTTT. It translates to CASSYGPNAEAFF.

This clonotype occurred many times. The V call is TRBV6-2 or TRBV6-3, the J call TRBJ2-6, with no clear D. Trimming took 0 bases from V and 4 from J, leaving 1 base between them. This CDR3 has 13 amino acids. Germline V gene lookup returns CDR1 MNHEY and CDR2 SVGEGT. CDR3 bases: TGTGCCAGCAGTTACTCCGGGGCCAACGTCCTGACTTTC. Protein sequence: CASSYSGANVLTF.

The rearrangement uses TRBV10-3 and TRBJ1-1, with D perhaps matching TRBD1 (5 bases). CDR1 is ENHRY and CDR2 is SYGVKD in the germline V gene. The CDR3 runs 11 residues. Trimming left V 5 bases short and J 8 bases short, with 9 bases between. CDR3: CAISSQAEAFF. CDR3 nucleotides: TGTGCCATCAGTTCACAGGCGGAAGCTTTCTTT.

The chain recombines TRBV29-1 with TRBJ2-7; D is perhaps TRBD1 or TRBD2 (6 bases each). Germline lookup yields CDR1 SQVTM and CDR2 ANQGSEA. V was shortened by 2 bases and J by 2 bases, with 16 bases between the two germline ends. The CDR3 has 15 amino acids. CDR3 residues: CSVEFAGTKPYEQYF. CDR3 nucleotide sequence: TGCAGCGTTGAATTTGCGGGGACAAAACCCTACGAGCAGTACTTC.

The chain links TRBV7-2 to TRBJ2-3; 7 bases match TRBD2. V lost 0 bases and J lost 4; bases outside the gene matches: 10. The CDR3 totals 17 residues. CDR1 is SGHTA, CDR2 FQGNSA, per germline. The CDR3 here is CASSLALAAARADTQYF. In DNA form, the CDR3 reads TGTGCCAGCAGCTTAGCGCTAGCGGCGGCCCGGGCAGATACGCAGTATTTT.

The chain carries TRBV10-3 and TRBJ2-2; 8 bases agree with TRBD2. This CDR3 is 17 amino acids long. Germline V gene data show CDR1 as ENHRY and CDR2 as SYGVKD. V lost 0 bases and J lost 1; bases outside the gene matches: 4. The DNA for the CDR3 is TGTGCCATCAGTGAGTCGCGGGGGGTACTGAACACCGGGGAGCTGTTTTTT. Protein: CAISESRGVLNTGELFF.

The chain employs TRBV29-1 and TRBJ2-1; 13 nucleotides agree with TRBD2. The V gene's germline CDR1 is SQVTM and CDR2 ANQGSEA. The CDR3 length is 17 residues. Losses at the gene ends were 5 bases for V and 5 bases for J; bases not matched to a gene: 12. CDR3 amino acids: CSVTLWGLAGRNNEQFF. CDR3 sequence (DNA): TGCAGCGTTACCCTGTGGGGACTAGCGGGACGAAACAATGAGCAGTTCTTC.

V and J are TRBV7-2 and TRBJ2-3; D remains unclear. From germline, CDR1 is SGHTA and CDR2 FQGNSA. This CDR3 comprises 14 residues. V was clipped by 4 bases and J by 6 bases, with 14 bases between them. The CDR3 region is CASSSSPLRDTQYF. CDR3 bases: TGTGCCAGCAGCTCCTCCCCCCTAAGGGATACGCAGTATTTT.

The table lists this clonotype with a few counts. The genes are TRBV28 and TRBJ1-2; D ambiguous. Per the germline V gene, CDR1 is MDHEN and CDR2 is SYDVKM. Trimming cost V 1 base and J 8 bases, with 11 bases left between them. The CDR3 is made up of 13 amino acids. In DNA, the CDR3 is TGTGCCAGCAGTTTATATAGGGCTCGGGGCTACACCTTC. Its protein product is CASSLYRARGYTF.

This clonotype appeared a few times. The genes are TRBV11-1 and TRBJ2-3, with 10 bases that match TRBD2. The CDR3 length is 17 residues. Germline CDR1 SGHAT, CDR2 FQDESV (reference sequence). The J segment lost 2 bases and the V segment lost 1 base, leaving 6 bases of the junction unmatched. CDR3 region: CASSLDGLAANTDTQYF. CDR3 coding DNA: TGTGCCAGCAGCTTAGATGGACTAGCGGCTAACACAGATACGCAGTATTTT.

This chain uses TRBV6-5 with TRBJ1-3; no clear D. The germline V gene has CDR1 MNHEY and CDR2 SVGAGI. V shed 0 bases and J shed 0 bases, with 15 bases lying between them. There are 18 residues in the CDR3. CDR3 protein: CASSYSRSALLSGNTIYF. CDR3 nucleotide sequence: TGTGCCAGCAGTTACTCGAGGTCAGCCCTACTCTCTGGAAACACCATATATTTT.

This clonotype showed up many times. The chain couples TRBV7-2 to TRBJ1-1; D perhaps matches TRBD1 (5 bases). V lost 4 bases to trimming and J lost 6 bases, with 12 bases between them. This CDR3 contains 13 residues. CDR1 is SGHTA and CDR2 is FQGNSA in the germline V gene. The CDR3 protein is CASSSRGRAEAFF. The DNA for the CDR3 is TGTGCCAGCAGCTCTCGGGGGAGGGCTGAAGCTTTCTTT.

This clonotype was picked up many times. V and J are TRBV28 and TRBJ2-7, with 11 bases that match TRBD1. This CDR3 is 16 amino acids long. The V gene's germline CDR1 is MDHEN and CDR2 SYDVKM. Germline trimming cut 5 bases from V and 4 bases from J; bases unmatched to any gene: 10. The CDR3: CASSPLGQGARYEQYF. In DNA form, the CDR3 reads TGTGCCAGCAGTCCTCTCGGACAGGGGGCTCGGTACGAGCAGTACTTC. The full variable domain, rest sourced from reference TRBV28 and TRBJ2-7, is DVKVTQSSRYLVKRTGEKVFLECVQDMDHENMFWYRQDPGLGLRLIYFSYDVKMKEKGDIPEGYSVSREKKERFSLILESASTNQTSMYLCASSPLGQGARYEQYFGPGTRLTVT.

This clonotype was picked up many times. The chain has TRBV18 and TRBJ1-5, with D possibly being TRBD1 (6 bases). The germline V gene encodes CDR1 KGHSH and CDR2 LQKENI. The CDR3 contains 14 residues. V was trimmed by 4 bases and J by 1 base, leaving 8 bases between them. CDR3 nucleotide sequence: TGTGCCAGCTCACAGGGGGACAGCAATCAGCCCCAGCATTTT. It yields the protein CASSQGDSNQPQHF. Full variable domain (outside the CDR3, taken from reference TRBV18 and TRBJ1-5): NAGVMQNPRHLVRRRGQEARLRCSPMKGHSHVYWYRQLPEEGLKFMVYLQKENIIDESGMPKERFSAEFPKEGPSILRIQQVVRGDSAAYFCASSQGDSNQPQHFGDGTRLSIL.

Of note for this clonotype: At one of its ends the junction is not consistent with the germline gene, which may arise from a read error. V and J are TRBV5-5 and TRBJ1-1; TRBD1 aligns across 7 bases. The CDR3 is made up of 17 amino acids. From germline, CDR1 is SGHKS and CDR2 YYEKEE (reference sequence). This CDR3 reads CASSPRQGWRADTKAFF. The CDR3 DNA sequence: TGTGCCAGCAGCCCAAGACAGGGTTGGCGGGCGGACACTAAAGCTTTCTTT.

This clonotype was recorded many times. The J gene is TRBJ1-5, the V gene TRBV18; D ambiguous. This CDR3 has 12 amino acids. V was shortened by 0 bases and J by 6 bases, with 3 bases between the two germline ends. Germline-derived CDR1 and CDR2 are KGHSH and LQKENI. DNA for the CDR3: TGTGCCAGCTCACCACCGAGTCAGCCCCAGCATTTT. Translated: CASSPPSQPQHF.

Here the CDR3 reads CASKPRLVAGKSNTGELFF. DNA for the CDR3: TGTGCCAGCAAGCCCCGCTTAGTAGCCGGAAAGTCGAACACCGGGGAGCTGTTTTTT. The gene calls are TRBV2 and TRBJ2-2; D gene ambiguous. Looked up from germline, CDR1 is SNHLY and CDR2 is FYNNEI. The CDR3 sequence is 19 residues long. Trimming took 7 bases from V and 0 from J, leaving 24 bases between them.

This clonotype was counted many times. The CDR3 DNA reads as TGTGCCAGCTCCAGGGACAGGGAGAACACTGAAGCTTTCTTT. Protein product: CASSRDRENTEAFF. The chain combines TRBV18 with TRBJ1-1; 9 nucleotides align to TRBD1. V was clipped by 6 bases and J by 1 base; unmatched bases: 3. CDR1 is KGHSH, CDR2 LQKENI, per germline. The CDR3 covers 14 residues.

The chain recombines TRBV7-9 with TRBJ1-3, with 9 positions matching TRBD1. Germline V gene lookup returns CDR1 SEHNR and CDR2 FQNEAQ (reference sequence). V lost 4 bases to trimming and J lost 0 bases; unmatched junction nucleotides: 10. The CDR3 spans 18 residues. CDR3 region: CASSSKPGQGLSGNTIYF. CDR3 nucleotides: TGTGCCAGCAGCTCAAAGCCGGGACAGGGCCTCTCTGGAAACACCATATATTTT.

This clonotype has at least ten counts. A junction end diverges from the germline sequence, so it may reflect a read error. The chain employs TRBV6-2 or TRBV6-3 and TRBJ2-1; D gene ambiguous. This CDR3 has 12 residues. Germline assignment: CDR1 MNHEY and CDR2 SVGEGT. The CDR3 DNA is TGTGCCAGCAGCCCCAATTGGACCCCGGCGGTCTTC. Translating it yields CASSPNWTPAVF.

This clonotype has a handful of counts. In DNA, the CDR3 is TGCAGCGTAGGACGGGGGAGCGCCACAGATACGCAGTATTTT. It is translated as CSVGRGSATDTQYF. The V call is TRBV29-1, the J call TRBJ2-3; TRBD2 might be the D (6 bases). Trimming cost V 6 bases and J 2 bases, with 15 bases left between them. CDR3 length: 14 amino acids. Looked up from germline, CDR1 is SQVTM and CDR2 is ANQGSEA.

This chain uses TRBV6-5 with TRBJ2-7; 11 nucleotides match TRBD2. Trimming removed 0 bases from V and 6 bases from J; junction bases left unmatched: 7. The CDR3 has 16 amino acids. The germline V gene has CDR1 MNHEY and CDR2 SVGAGI. The CDR3 DNA is TGTGCCAGCAGTTACTCGTCCGCTAGCGGGGGGATCGAGCAGTACTTC. This translates into CASSYSSASGGIEQYF.

This clonotype was recorded at least ten times. The gene calls are TRBV7-2 and TRBJ2-4; 9 bases are shared with TRBD1. The CDR3 contains 17 residues. Germline CDR1 SGHTA, CDR2 FQGNSA. J gave up 3 bases and V 5 bases, and 11 bases lay outside the gene matches. CDR3 DNA sequence: TGTGCCAGCAGCCCGGGACAGGGCTCGGACGGCAAAAACATTCAGTACTTC. Encoded protein: CASSPGQGSDGKNIQYF.

Many counts were recorded for this clonotype. The chain combines TRBV4-3 with TRBJ2-7, with TRBD2 matching 9 bases. This CDR3 contains 15 residues. Germline CDR1 and CDR2: LGHNA and YSLEER. V lost 3 bases and J lost 7; bases outside the gene matches: 10. The CDR3: CASSHSSGDPGEQYF. The CDR3 nucleotides are TGCGCCAGCAGCCACTCTAGCGGGGACCCGGGGGAGCAGTACTTC.

This clonotype was observed a few times. The V gene is TRBV6-1, the J gene TRBJ1-4, with 9 bases that match TRBD1. The junction had 13 bases not matched to a gene; V was cut back by 4 bases and J by 7 bases. This CDR3 contains 17 residues. Germline assignment: CDR1 MNHNS and CDR2 SASEGT. DNA of the CDR3: TGTGCCAGCAGTGCGCTAAACAGGGGGCTCGCGAGTGAAAAACTGTTTTTT. It translates to CASSALNRGLASEKLFF.

At least ten counts were recorded for this clonotype. This chain connects TRBV20-1 to TRBJ2-3; no definite D call. Looked up from germline, CDR1 is DFQATT and CDR2 is SNEGSKA (reference sequence). This CDR3 comprises 11 residues. Between the trimmed V and J ends, which lost 3 bases and 1 base, there was a span of 2 bases. CDR3 protein: CSASRTDTQYF. The CDR3 nucleotides are TGCAGTGCTAGCCGCACAGATACGCAGTATTTT.

This clonotype showed up just a few times. The V call is TRBV6-2 or TRBV6-3, the J call TRBJ1-1; D is ambiguous. This CDR3 is 11 amino acids long. The germline CDR1 and CDR2 sequences are MNHEY and SVGEGT. V was shortened by 8 bases and J by 7 bases, with 11 bases between the two germline ends. CDR3 sequence (DNA): TGTGCCAGCCAGGAGTGGGATGAAGCTTTCTTT. This sequence encodes CASQEWDEAFF.